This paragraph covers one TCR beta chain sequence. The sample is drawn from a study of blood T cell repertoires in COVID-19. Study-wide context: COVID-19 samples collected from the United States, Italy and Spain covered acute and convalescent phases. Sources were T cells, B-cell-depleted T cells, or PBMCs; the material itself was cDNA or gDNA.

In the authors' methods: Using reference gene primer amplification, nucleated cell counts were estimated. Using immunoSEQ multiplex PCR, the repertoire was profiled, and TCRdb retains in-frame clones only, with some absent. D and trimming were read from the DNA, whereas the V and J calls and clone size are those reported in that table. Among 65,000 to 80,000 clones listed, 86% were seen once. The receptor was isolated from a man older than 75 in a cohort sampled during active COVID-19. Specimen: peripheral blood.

Here the CDR3 DNA reads TGCAGCGTTGAGGGGGGGGACTACCAAGAGACCCAGTACTTC. Protein: CSVEGGDYQETQYF. V and J are TRBV29-1 and TRBJ2-5; the match to TRBD2 covers 7 bases. Germline values: CDR1 SQVTM, CDR2 ANQGSEA. Trimming removed 3 bases from V and 0 bases from J; junction bases left unmatched: 4. This CDR3 comprises 14 residues.